This T cell receptor beta chain is drawn from a study of T cells in Graves' hyperthyroidism and ophthalmopathy. Across the whole study: Peripheral blood specimens were obtained at initial diagnosis, prior to any treatment. Study-level points and caveats: Ophthalmopathy stood apart from stable hyperthyroidism in a 13 V-J model.

Ophthalmopathy patients showed a Clinical Activity Score of at least 3, NOSPECS grade of at least 4 and duration under 3 months. Using RNA transcripts as the source, TCR beta CDR3 regions were amplified. HTBI primers were employed in a first-round RT-PCR of the TCR CDR3. TCRdb called the multiplex PCR reads again in MiXCR, with one record for every CDR3 protein. The table lists roughly 350,000 distinct CDR3 sequences, about 15% of them singletons, with about 19% in the top ten. This clonotype has ten or more counts. No antigen is known for it. The CDR3 extends over 16 amino acids. Germline V gene data show CDR1 as SGDLS and CDR2 as YYNGEE. Trimming pared 0 bases from V and 2 bases from J, leaving 14 bases between.

The chain uses TRBV9 and TRBJ1-2; D is unclear. Sequencing was carried out using blood. The clonotype originates from a woman aged 25-40 years with Graves' ophthalmopathy. The CDR3 is CASSVDRLGRNYGYTF. The CDR3 coding sequence is TGTGCCAGCAGCGTAGACCGCTTAGGACGGAACTATGGCTACACCTTC. The full variable domain, rest sourced from reference TRBV9 and TRBJ1-2, is DSGVTQTPKHLITATGQRVTLRCSPRSGDLSVYWYQQSLDQGLQFLIQYYNGEERAKGNILERFSAQQFPDLHSELNLSSLELGDSALYFCASSVDRLGRNYGYTFGSGTRLTVV.